This entry lists 5 T cell receptor beta chains sequenced from one sample in a study of OX40 agonist ivuxolimab in advanced cancers. Measured with immunoSEQ multiplex PCR; TCRdb has only the in-frame clones, and not every one. The table lists some 37,000 clones, more than 75% of them singletons. This material consisted of CD4+ or CD8+ T cells sorted from blood, taken in a trial of the OX40 agonist ivuxolimab. These receptors were collected from an adult with an advanced solid tumor such as melanoma, head and neck, liver or kidney cancer.

This rearrangement joins TRBV7-9 to TRBJ1-4; D gene ambiguous. The CDR3 covers 15 residues. Trimming took off 2 bases at V and 7 bases at J, with 14 bases between the two ends. Germline lookup yields CDR1 SEHNR and CDR2 FQNEAQ (reference sequence). CDR3 loop: CASSLSGVGIEKLFF. The DNA for the CDR3 is TGTGCCAGCAGCTTATCGGGTGTCGGGATTGAAAAACTGTTTTTT.

This chain links TRBV19 with TRBJ1-4, with D possibly TRBD1 on 6 matching bases. Germline assignment: CDR1 LNHDA and CDR2 SQIVND (reference sequence). V shed 6 bases and J shed 2 bases, with 16 bases lying between them. This CDR3 has 16 residues. In DNA, the CDR3 is TGTGCCAGTAGACCGCAGGGGCCGCGGACTAATGAAAAACTGTTTTTT. Its protein is CASRPQGPRTNEKLFF.

Only one count was recorded for this clone. This chain links TRBV2 with TRBJ2-2; D call uncertain. In germline, CDR1 is SNHLY, CDR2 FYNNEI. The V end was cut by 5 bases, the J end by 3 bases, with 10 bases between. The CDR3 loop spans 14 amino acids. This chain's CDR3 is CASSWALYTGELFF. The CDR3 region has the DNA TGTGCCAGCAGTTGGGCACTCTACACCGGGGAGCTGTTTTTT. Drawing the rest from reference TRBV2 and TRBJ2-2, the complete variable domain is EPEVTQTPSHQVTQMGQEVILRCVPISNHLYFYWYRQILGQKVEFLVSFYNNEISEKSEIFDDQFSVERPDGSNFTLKIRSTKLEDSAMYFCASSWALYTGELFFGEGSRLTVL.

The J gene is TRBJ2-7, the V gene TRBV4-2, with 10 positions matching TRBD1. The CDR3 is 14 amino acids. With 2 bases clipped from V and 5 bases from J, the junction kept 3 bases outside the gene matches. Per germline, CDR1 LGHNA and CDR2 YNFKEQ. CDR3 region: CASSQIGQGDEQYF. The CDR3 DNA reads TGTGCCAGCAGCCAAATCGGACAGGGGGACGAGCAGTACTTC.

The V and J genes are TRBV5-6 and TRBJ1-2; D gene ambiguous. The CDR3 length is 13 residues. Trimming stripped 2 bases from V and 3 bases from J, with 8 bases between. Germline CDR1 is SGHDT and CDR2 is YYEEEE. CDR3 nucleotides: TGTGCCAGCAGCTTTGGCGGAGACTATGGCTACACCTTC. Residues: CASSFGGDYGYTF. Complete variable domain (other parts from reference TRBV5-6 and TRBJ1-2): DAGVTQSPTHLIKTRGQQVTLRCSPKSGHDTVSWYQQALGQGPQFIFQYYEEEERQRGNFPDRFSGHQFPNYSSELNVNALLLGDSALYLCASSFGGDYGYTFGSGTRLTVV.